Below, 20 T cell receptor beta chains from the same sample are listed, as sequenced in a study of cytomegalovirus exposure and HLA in healthy donors. Use of 60 Vbeta and 13 Jbeta primers characterized the PCR. Sequencing was performed with immunoSEQ multiplex PCR; in TCRdb, only in-frame clones are kept and a portion is missing. The sample shows around 63,000 clones, 70% to 85% of them seen only once. Sequenced input: PBMCs. The receptors derive from a woman in her twenties or thirties in good health and CMV-seronegative.

The chain employs TRBV7-2 and TRBJ2-3; 9 nucleotides match TRBD2. Germline CDR1 SGHTA, CDR2 FQGNSA. Trimming at V came to 5 bases and at J to 3 bases, leaving 3 bases not matched to a gene. This CDR3 spans 14 amino acids. CDR3 coding DNA: TGTGCCAGCAGCGCGGGACTAGCAACAGATACGCAGTATTTT. Translating gives CASSAGLATDTQYF.

The chain combines TRBV9 with TRBJ1-5; 8 bases fit TRBD1. The CDR3 length is 14 residues. Germline V gene lookup returns CDR1 SGDLS and CDR2 YYNGEE. The V segment lost 4 bases and the J segment 4 bases; nucleotides outside the gene matches: 4. In DNA, the CDR3 is TGTGCCAGCAGCTTAACAGGGGGTAATCAGCCCCAGCATTTT. This sequence encodes CASSLTGGNQPQHF.

The chain combines TRBV21-1 with TRBJ1-2. TRBV21-1 is termed a pseudogene. CDR3 length equals 12 residues. The CDR3 protein is CASSRGPHGYTF. The DNA for the CDR3 is TGTGCCAGCTCTCGAGGGCCCCATGGCTACACCTTC.

This clone was picked up a small number of times. This chain uses TRBV7-2 with TRBJ2-2, with TRBD1 as a possible D gene (5 bases). This CDR3 contains 16 residues. The germline V gene has CDR1 SGHTA and CDR2 FQGNSA. Deletions cut 2 bases from V and 4 bases from J, with 14 bases between. CDR3 bases: TGTGCCAGCAGCTTACTCGTACTGGGGCGCACCGGGGAGCTGTTTTTT. Translating gives CASSLLVLGRTGELFF.

The chain uses TRBV18 and TRBJ2-7, with D perhaps TRBD1 or TRBD2 (6 bases each). From germline, CDR1 is KGHSH and CDR2 LQKENI. This CDR3 spans 12 amino acids. V gave up 5 bases and J gave up 7 bases, with 12 bases separating them. CDR3 bases: TGTGCCAGCTCATCAGGGGCGGGGGAGCAGTACGTC. Amino acids: CASSSGAGEQYV.

V usage is TRBV7-8 and J usage is TRBJ1-5; 8 bases map to TRBD1. Germline CDR1 is SGHVS and CDR2 is FQNEAQ. V lost 1 base, J lost 0 bases, and 2 bases stayed unmatched. This CDR3 is 16 amino acids long. The CDR3 DNA follows: TGTGCCAGCAGCTTAGGGACAGGGATTAGCAATCAGCCCCAGCATTTT. Translating gives CASSLGTGISNQPQHF.

The V call is TRBV5-6, the J call TRBJ1-3; D call uncertain. The V gene's germline CDR1 is SGHDT and CDR2 YYEEEE. This CDR3 region has 15 residues. V was clipped by 2 bases and J by 3 bases, with 12 bases between them. The CDR3 sequence is CASSFGQSGGNTIYF. The CDR3, as DNA: TGTGCCAGCAGCTTCGGCCAGTCGGGTGGAAACACCATATATTTT.

The chain joins TRBV27 to TRBJ2-7, with D unresolved. The CDR3 sequence is 13 residues long. Between the trimmed V and J ends, which lost 5 bases and 4 bases, there was a span of 12 bases. Germline V gene data show CDR1 as MNHEY and CDR2 as SMNVEV (reference sequence). The CDR3 region is CASSLDPKYEQYF. For the CDR3, the DNA is TGTGCCAGCAGTCTAGACCCCAAATACGAGCAGTACTTC.

The chain recombines TRBV11-3 with TRBJ2-1; 7 bases map to TRBD1. This CDR3 region has 15 residues. Germline V gives CDR1 SGHNT, CDR2 YENEEA. V shed 1 base and J 7 bases; nucleotides not matched to a gene: 7. The CDR3, as DNA: TGTGCCAGCAGCTTAGGGCGACAGGGATCAAATGAGCAGTTCTTC. Translating it yields CASSLGRQGSNEQFF. The variable domain in full, with the rest retrieved from reference TRBV11-3 and TRBJ2-1, is EAGVVQSPRYKIIEKKQPVAFWCNPISGHNTLYWYLQNLGQGPELLIRYENEEAVDDSQLPKDRFSAERLKGVDSTLKIQPAELGDSAVYLCASSLGRQGSNEQFFGPGTRLTVL.

The V gene is TRBV28, the J gene TRBJ2-5; D is perhaps TRBD2 (6 bases). The V end was cut by 3 bases, the J end by 4 bases, with 9 bases between. The CDR3 runs to 13 residues. The V gene's germline CDR1 is MDHEN and CDR2 SYDVKM. In DNA, the CDR3 is TGTGCCAGCAGTTTGGGGGGAATAGAGACCCAGTACTTC. Its protein is CASSLGGIETQYF.

The J gene is TRBJ1-5, the V gene TRBV5-6, with D unclear. V was pared by 1 base and J by 5 bases, with 10 bases between. CDR3 length: 14 amino acids. The V gene's germline CDR1 is SGHDT and CDR2 YYEEEE. CDR3 bases: TGTGCCAGCAGCTTGTACGGGTCTTATCAGCCCCAGCATTTT. The encoded protein is CASSLYGSYQPQHF.

The chain couples TRBV4-3 to TRBJ1-6; D possibly corresponds to TRBD1 (5 bases). There are 16 residues in the CDR3. CDR1 LGHNA and CDR2 YSLEER come from the germline V gene. V was trimmed by 4 bases and J by 7 bases, leaving 17 bases between them. The CDR3 bases are TGCGCCAGCAGCCCCGGCGGACAAGGGCCAAATTCACCCCTCCACTTT. This translates into CASSPGGQGPNSPLHF.

The V and J genes are TRBV21-1 and TRBJ2-3; the table names TRBD2, a call not compared with the DNA. TRBV21-1 is a recognized pseudogene. The CDR3 totals 16 residues. The CDR3 spells CASPPAQRGCTDTQYF. For the CDR3, the DNA is TGTGCCAGCCCCCCCGCCCAGCGGGGCTGCACAGATACGCAGTATTTT.

J is TRBJ1-2 and V is TRBV5-1, with D hard to call. CDR1 is SGHRS and CDR2 is YFSETQ in the germline V gene. V was pared by 2 bases and J by 7 bases, with 12 bases between. The CDR3 covers 13 residues. CDR3 loop: CASSFDTGGGYTF. The CDR3 DNA reads TGCGCCAGCAGCTTCGACACCGGAGGTGGCTACACCTTC. The full variable domain, its missing parts supplied by reference TRBV5-1 and TRBJ1-2, is KAGVTQTPRYLIKTRGQQVTLSCSPISGHRSVSWYQQTPGQGLQFLFEYFSETQRNKGNFPGRFSGRQFSNSRSEMNVSTLELGDSALYLCASSFDTGGGYTFGSGTRLTVV.

V gene TRBV15 combines with J gene TRBJ1-5; D is uncertain. Per the germline V gene, CDR1 is LNHNV and CDR2 is YYDKDF (reference sequence). V lost 3 bases and J lost 7, with 10 bases in between. The CDR3 totals 13 residues. The CDR3 region has the DNA TGTGCCACCAGCAGTAGAGGAAACCAGCCCCAGCATTTT. It encodes CATSSRGNQPQHF.

The V call is TRBV29-1, the J call TRBJ2-3; TRBD1 aligns across 9 bases. This CDR3 has 14 amino acids. V lost 6 bases and J lost 3; bases outside the gene matches: 7. CDR1 is SQVTM, CDR2 ANQGSEA, per germline. The CDR3 DNA is TGCAGCGTCGGGACAGGGTGGAGTACAGATACGCAGTATTTT. Its translation is CSVGTGWSTDTQYF.

The V gene is TRBV7-8, the J gene TRBJ2-3, with a possible D match to TRBD2 (5 bases). CDR3 size: 15 residues. CDR1 is SGHVS and CDR2 is FQNEAQ in the germline V gene. V dropped 1 base and J dropped 2 bases, with 10 bases sitting between them. The CDR3 DNA reads TGTGCCAGCAGCTTAGGGACTCCTTACACAGATACGCAGTATTTT. Translating it yields CASSLGTPYTDTQYF.

The chain is built from TRBV9 and TRBJ2-1, with TRBD2 as a possible D gene (6 bases). With 4 bases removed from V and 4 bases from J, the gap between germline ends came to 15 bases. Germline V gene sequence: CDR1 SGDLS, CDR2 YYNGEE. This CDR3 spans 15 amino acids. CDR3 sequence reads: CASSLTGTQYNEQFF. Here the CDR3 DNA reads TGTGCCAGCAGCCTGACCGGGACTCAATACAATGAGCAGTTCTTC.

The chain links TRBV30 to TRBJ1-2; D is perhaps TRBD1 (6 bases). Trimming stripped 4 bases from V and 5 bases from J, with 14 bases between. In germline, CDR1 is GTSNPN, CDR2 SVGIG (reference sequence). The CDR3 sequence is 13 residues long. CDR3 bases: TGTGCCTGGAACCCCGAAGGGGGATATGGCTACACCTTC. Its translation: CAWNPEGGYGYTF.

The rearrangement links TRBV19 to TRBJ1-2; TRBD1 is a possible D gene (6 bases). This CDR3 has 13 amino acids. Germline assignment: CDR1 LNHDA and CDR2 SQIVND (reference sequence). V was cut by 2 bases and J by 7 bases, with 11 bases left in between. CDR3 nucleotides: TGTGCCAGTAGTATATCACCAGGGGCTGGCTACACCTTC. This sequence encodes CASSISPGAGYTF.